The next 5 T cell receptor beta chains were all read from a single sample in a study of beta chain features in type 1 diabetes. The investigators reverse transcribed all of the isolated RNA, so they sequenced expressed TCRB transcripts. TCRdb keeps only in-frame clones here, not all; method: immunoSEQ multiplex PCR. This repertoire shows around 500,000 clones, about 10% found once; its top ten account for roughly 0.046%. The sample taken for sequencing was naive CD4+ T cells from blood. The receptors stem from a woman between 18 and 29 years old in good health.

V gene TRBV9 combines with J gene TRBJ2-7; weak D call: TRBD2 (5 bases). Germline lookup yields CDR1 SGDLS and CDR2 YYNGEE. CDR3 length: 14 residues. Trimming cost V 4 bases and J 7 bases, with 18 bases left between them. The CDR3 coding sequence is TGTGCCAGCAGCCCCGGCGGGCCACCTAGAGAGCAGTACTTC. This gives the protein CASSPGGPPREQYF.

V and J are TRBV5-4 and TRBJ2-5; the D gene is possibly TRBD2 (5 bases). This CDR3 region has 15 residues. Germline values: CDR1 SGHNT, CDR2 YYREEE (reference sequence). V was shortened by 2 bases and J by 0 bases, with 11 bases between the two germline ends. The DNA of the CDR3 is TGTGCCAGCAGCTTCCGTCGGGGATACCAAGAGACCCAGTACTTC. This sequence encodes CASSFRRGYQETQYF.

This CDR3 reads CASSLWDRDNYGYTF. CDR3 bases: TGTGCCAGCAGCTTATGGGACAGGGATAACTATGGCTACACCTTC. V gene TRBV7-9 combines with J gene TRBJ1-2; TRBD1 aligns across 9 bases. The CDR3 sequence is 15 residues long. V was pared by 2 bases and J by 1 base, with 2 bases of the junction left unmatched. CDR1 and CDR2 from the germline V gene are SEHNR and FQNEAQ (reference sequence).

Here the CDR3 DNA reads TGTGCCAGCTCACCAAAAGACAGGGGCCTAGGGACCCAGCATTTT. As protein: CASSPKDRGLGTQHF. V is TRBV18 and J is TRBJ1-5, with TRBD1 matching 8 bases. The CDR3 runs to 15 residues. J gave up 11 bases and V 2 bases, and 11 bases lay outside the gene matches. Looked up from germline, CDR1 is KGHSH and CDR2 is LQKENI.

The rearrangement joins TRBV29-1 to TRBJ2-5; tentative D call: TRBD1 (6 bases). Germline V gene lookup returns CDR1 SQVTM and CDR2 ANQGSEA. The V end was cut by 6 bases, the J end by 1 base, with 21 bases between. The CDR3 runs 16 residues. The CDR3 protein is CSVLERAPTGQETQYF. The CDR3 DNA is TGCAGCGTCCTTGAAAGGGCGCCGACAGGCCAAGAGACCCAGTACTTC.